This is a list of T cell receptor beta chains from one sample in a study of cytomegalovirus exposure and HLA in healthy donors. Sequencing was performed with immunoSEQ multiplex PCR; in TCRdb, only in-frame clones are kept and a portion is missing. Of around 150,000 clones in the sample, roughly 89% were seen once. The material sequenced was PBMCs. These receptors were collected from a woman aged 25 to 39 in good health and CMV-seronegative. Both conserved end residues are trimmed from each CDR3.

cdr3_length | v_call | cdr3_aa
12 | TRBV6-5 | ASTRDRISYEQY
12 | TRBV27 | ASSLRTGGDEQY
10 | TRBV29-1 | SVEDAGDGYT
13 | TRBV19 | ASRQGPATNEKLF
13 | TRBV5-1 | ASSLAGAGEGGQF
14 | TRBV4-3 | ASSKDRGDFYNEQF
14 | TRBV7-2 | ASSSRGSGGSGEQF
13 | TRBV7-2 | ASSLFPDGAYEQY
14 | TRBV28 | ASSLAGQGFSHGYT
12 | TRBV29-1 | SVVDGGSYNEQF
11 | TRBV19 | ASSISGPDTIY
14 | TRBV7-2 | ASSPESGVWSTEAF
13 | TRBV4-1 | ASSQVLVAYSEQF
12 | TRBV5-1 | ASSPGGANDGYT
13 | TRBV4-1 | ASSQEGQGQETQY
11 | TRBV5-5 | ASSLVRAGELF
16 | TRBV2 | ASSPNIAGGVAKNIQY
12 | TRBV19 | ASSISGTGSAYT
11 | TRBV29-1 | SVGAGVRAEAF
12 | TRBV6-1 | ASRRGNMNTEAF
12 | TRBV13 | ASSLGQATGELF
16 | TRBV19 | ASSMDGLAGAKQETQY
11 | TRBV14 | ASSRDRGLGKF
12 | TRBV6-5 | ASSYSARRTEAF
12 | TRBV5-1 | ASSLRQGGNTQY
14 | TRBV5-1 | ASSLARDSPSTEAF
10 | TRBV25-1 | ASSENTPEAF
12 | TRBV28 | ASSFGREFSEQY
13 | TRBV6-6 | ARRVPRGINYEQY
12 | TRBV6-1 | ASSWTGTSDEQF
14 | TRBV28 | ASSFVTGVGGYGYT
11 | TRBV19 | ASSKTGTGELF
18 | TRBV2 | ASTTPVRSKYDSRSYEQY
14 | TRBV5-4 | ASSSPGLAGYNEQF
13 | TRBV19 | ASSPIPGQGYGYT
12 | TRBV2 | ASSGPTSASIQY
14 | TRBV15 | ATSSPGGPFNQPQH
14 | TRBV18 | ASSRTSGASTDTQY
13 | TRBV19 | ASSIGQGSSYEQY
14 | TRBV18 | ASSPGSGTESYGYT
11 | TRBV7-9 | ASSFGREGAQY
13 | TRBV19 | ASSSGTGEYNEQF